This note documents a single TCR beta chain sequence. With 4 bases removed from V and 7 bases from J, the gap between germline ends came to 13 bases. Germline lookup yields CDR1 SQVTM and CDR2 ANQGSEA. This CDR3 contains 13 residues. TCRdb re-analysed the RT-PCR reads in MiXCR, keeping a single row per CDR3 protein. In the table there are 500,000 to 550,000 distinct CDR3 sequences, roughly 23% of which are singletons. The data were taken from a study of response to subunit inactivated influenza vaccine. This sample also appeared in a second study, on T cells expressing NK-cell markers. That paper notes: The TCR beta cDNA came from 5'RACE template switching with UMIs. The study sequenced eight donors, seven HCMV-seropositive and one seronegative. In about six donors, dominant CD3+CD56+NKG2C+ clones formed roughly 1.0-7.5% of CD8+ cells. Once again these clonotypes came out on top in the CD3+CD56-NKG2C+ fraction of a few donors.

Source: CD4+ T cells sorted from PBMCs, taken about 11 days after vaccination. The sequence came from a man aged 45 to 65 who received an inactivated influenza vaccine. The chain carries TRBV29-1 and TRBJ2-2; D uncertain. CDR3 in DNA: TGCAGCGTTGGATGGGCTGGTGGCGGGGAGCTGTTTTTT. Translation gives CSVGWAGGGELFF.